This TCR beta chain was retrieved from a study of CD8 T cells in Susac syndrome. Regarding the study as a whole: Susac-specific public clones in total CD8+ repertoires numbered sixteen; in CD8+ TEMRA repertoires, they numbered about 5.

With random hexamers, reverse transcription was performed on about 0.5 to 1 ug of RNA. TCRdb redid the calling of the immunoSEQ multiplex PCR reads with MiXCR, one entry per CDR3 protein. The data contain fewer than 90,000 distinct CDR3 sequences, approximately 93% of them singletons. On this clonotype itself: The antigen remains undetermined.

Trimming took 7 bases from V and 1 from J, leaving 12 bases between them. This CDR3 contains 14 residues. The germline V gene has CDR1 KGHDR and CDR2 SFDVKD. Sample: CD8+ T cells from PBMCs. The chain carries TRBV24-1 and TRBJ2-5; TRBD1 might be the D (7 bases). The TCR comes from a human donor with Susac syndrome. The CDR3 reads CATSPEGAQETQYF. As DNA, the CDR3 is TGTGCCACCAGCCCGGAGGGGGCCCAAGAGACCCAGTACTTC.